Listed below are T cell receptor beta chains from one sample, sequenced in a study of glioma-infiltrating T cells. In TCRdb, the multiplex PCR reads were re-called with MiXCR into one record per CDR3 protein. Among 160,000 or so distinct CDR3 sequences listed, roughly two fifths were seen once. The specimen was glioma tissue, nonneoplastic brain tissue, or PBMCs (not recorded which). The source is a human donor with low-grade glioma or glioblastoma, undergoing nonglioma brain surgery, or in good health (not recorded which). Both conserved end residues are part of each CDR3. The order of the fields is clone size, D gene, CDR3 length, V gene, J gene, CDR3 DNA, CDR3 protein. A D gene is named only where the DNA matches it firmly. Where a row states a size, it is once, few, many or the class of an expanded clone; other rows omit it.

clone_size: -; d_call: -; cdr3_length: 15; v_call: TRBV7-2; j_call: TRBJ2-7; cdr3_nt: TGCGCCAGCAGCCAAGATGGAGGGTCCCCCTACGAGCAGTACTTC; cdr3_aa: CASSQDGGSPYEQYF
clone_size: -; d_call: -; cdr3_length: 12; v_call: TRBV29-1; j_call: TRBJ2-3; cdr3_nt: TGCAGCGTTGAACGAGGGACAGATACGCAGTATTTT; cdr3_aa: CSVERGTDTQYF
clone_size: -; d_call: -; cdr3_length: 14; v_call: TRBV6-9; j_call: TRBJ1-3; cdr3_nt: TGTGCCAGAAGTTACAGGGCCTCTGGAAACACTATATATTTT; cdr3_aa: CARSYRASGNTIYF
clone_size: -; d_call: -; cdr3_length: 18; v_call: TRBV3-1; j_call: TRBJ2-3; cdr3_nt: TGTGCCAGCAGCCAGGGACTTCCGGGACAGACGAGAACAGATACGCAGTATTTT; cdr3_aa: CASSQGLPGQTRTDTQYF
clone_size: few; d_call: -; cdr3_length: 15; v_call: TRBV12-3/TRBV12-4; j_call: TRBJ2-5; cdr3_nt: TGTGCCAGCAGTTTTAGTGGGAGGACGGGAGAGACCCAGTACTTC; cdr3_aa: CASSFSGRTGETQYF
clone_size: many; d_call: TRBD1; cdr3_length: 13; v_call: TRBV2; j_call: TRBJ1-6; cdr3_nt: TGTGCCAGTCAACAGGGGGAGGATTCACCCCTCCACTTT; cdr3_aa: CASQQGEDSPLHF
clone_size: many; d_call: -; cdr3_length: 11; v_call: TRBV19; j_call: TRBJ2-7; cdr3_nt: TGTGCCAGTAGGGGAAGCTACGAGCAGTACTTC; cdr3_aa: CASRGSYEQYF
clone_size: -; d_call: -; cdr3_length: 12; v_call: TRBV12-3/TRBV12-4; j_call: TRBJ2-1; cdr3_nt: TGTGCCAGCAGCCTCGGGGGAAGCGAGCAGTTCTTC; cdr3_aa: CASSLGGSEQFF
clone_size: many; d_call: -; cdr3_length: 14; v_call: TRBV6-2/TRBV6-3; j_call: TRBJ2-5; cdr3_nt: TGTGCCAGCAGTTACTCCGCCCCTCCAGAGACCCAGTACTTC; cdr3_aa: CASSYSAPPETQYF
clone_size: once; d_call: -; cdr3_length: 14; v_call: TRBV2; j_call: TRBJ2-1; cdr3_nt: TGTGCCAGCAGTGAATTCAGGGGGGACAATCAGCAGTTCTTC; cdr3_aa: CASSEFRGDNQQFF
clone_size: many; d_call: -; cdr3_length: 15; v_call: TRBV4-1; j_call: TRBJ2-5; cdr3_nt: TGCGCCAGCAGCCAAACGCTCCAGGCCCAAGAGACCCAGTACTTC; cdr3_aa: CASSQTLQAQETQYF
clone_size: -; d_call: -; cdr3_length: 14; v_call: TRBV24-1; j_call: TRBJ1-5; cdr3_nt: TGTGCCACCTCAAAATCATCTAGCAATCAGCCCCAGCATTTT; cdr3_aa: CATSKSSSNQPQHF
clone_size: many; d_call: TRBD1; cdr3_length: 16; v_call: TRBV6-1; j_call: TRBJ2-3; cdr3_nt: TGTGCCAGCAGAAAGGGACAGCTTTTCAGCACAGATACGCAGTATTTT; cdr3_aa: CASRKGQLFSTDTQYF
clone_size: -; d_call: TRBD1; cdr3_length: 15; v_call: TRBV3-1; j_call: TRBJ2-7; cdr3_nt: TGTGGCAGCAGCCAAGGGACAGGGCTTGGGTACGAGCAGTACTTC; cdr3_aa: CGSSQGTGLGYEQYF
clone_size: -; d_call: -; cdr3_length: 13; v_call: TRBV27; j_call: TRBJ1-1; cdr3_nt: TGTGCCACCATAGACATGGTGAACACTGAAGCTTTCTTT; cdr3_aa: CATIDMVNTEAFF
clone_size: many; d_call: -; cdr3_length: 11; v_call: TRBV20-1; j_call: TRBJ2-7; cdr3_nt: TGCAGTGCTAGAGGTAGTTCAGAGCAGTACTTC; cdr3_aa: CSARGSSEQYF
clone_size: many; d_call: -; cdr3_length: 14; v_call: TRBV24-1; j_call: TRBJ1-5; cdr3_nt: TGTGCCACCAGCCCCCCAGGTCGTGGACAGCCCCAGCATTTT; cdr3_aa: CATSPPGRGQPQHF
clone_size: -; d_call: -; cdr3_length: 15; v_call: TRBV11-2; j_call: TRBJ1-5; cdr3_nt: TGTGCCAGCAGCCAAGGGACACTCGCTAATCAGCCCCAGCATTTT; cdr3_aa: CASSQGTLANQPQHF
clone_size: -; d_call: -; cdr3_length: 11; v_call: TRBV28; j_call: TRBJ2-1; cdr3_nt: TGTGCCGGCAGTCGGGGAAGAGAGAAGTTCTTC; cdr3_aa: CAGSRGREKFF
clone_size: few; d_call: -; cdr3_length: 14; v_call: TRBV19; j_call: TRBJ2-7; cdr3_nt: TGTGCCAGTAGTATCGATCCAAGCGTGGACGAGCAGTACTTC; cdr3_aa: CASSIDPSVDEQYF
clone_size: many; d_call: -; cdr3_length: 14; v_call: TRBV20-1; j_call: TRBJ1-1; cdr3_nt: TGCAGTGCTACCTACAGGGTGGGTACGACTGAAGCTTTCTTT; cdr3_aa: CSATYRVGTTEAFF
clone_size: many; d_call: -; cdr3_length: 12; v_call: TRBV27; j_call: TRBJ1-5; cdr3_nt: TGTGCCAGCAGTTTATCGGGGGAGCCCCAGCATTTT; cdr3_aa: CASSLSGEPQHF
clone_size: -; d_call: -; cdr3_length: 12; v_call: TRBV6-2/TRBV6-3; j_call: TRBJ1-1; cdr3_nt: TGTGCCAGCAGTGAATTAGGTAATGGGAAAGACTTT; cdr3_aa: CASSELGNGKDF
clone_size: -; d_call: TRBD1; cdr3_length: 16; v_call: TRBV10-3; j_call: TRBJ1-2; cdr3_nt: TGTGCCATCAGCGACAAGCTCGGACAGGGGAGCTATGGCTACACCTTC; cdr3_aa: CAISDKLGQGSYGYTF
clone_size: few; d_call: TRBD2; cdr3_length: 16; v_call: TRBV9; j_call: TRBJ2-3; cdr3_nt: TGTGCCAGCAGCACGACTAGCGGGAGACTCCCAGATACGCAGTATTTT; cdr3_aa: CASSTTSGRLPDTQYF
clone_size: -; d_call: -; cdr3_length: 14; v_call: TRBV20-1; j_call: TRBJ1-2; cdr3_nt: TGCAGTGGTAGTACGACCGGGTATAACTATGGCTACACCTTC; cdr3_aa: CSGSTTGYNYGYTF
clone_size: few; d_call: -; cdr3_length: 14; v_call: TRBV3-1; j_call: TRBJ1-1; cdr3_nt: TGTGCCAGCAGCCGAATGAGGGGGAACACTGAAGCTTTCTTT; cdr3_aa: CASSRMRGNTEAFF
clone_size: -; d_call: -; cdr3_length: 13; v_call: TRBV29-1; j_call: TRBJ2-5; cdr3_nt: TGCAGCGCTGAGACGGGAGCGCGAGAGACCCAGTACTTC; cdr3_aa: CSAETGARETQYF
clone_size: many; d_call: -; cdr3_length: 15; v_call: TRBV11-2; j_call: TRBJ2-3; cdr3_nt: TGTGCCAGCTCCACGAGGGCAGTGGGCACAGATACGCAGTATTTT; cdr3_aa: CASSTRAVGTDTQYF
clone_size: -; d_call: TRBD1; cdr3_length: 14; v_call: TRBV7-9; j_call: TRBJ2-5; cdr3_nt: TGTGCCAGCAGCTTCAGACGGGACAGCGAGACCCAGTACTTC; cdr3_aa: CASSFRRDSETQYF
clone_size: -; d_call: TRBD1; cdr3_length: 14; v_call: TRBV2; j_call: TRBJ1-5; cdr3_nt: TGTGCCAGAAGTGGGGACAGCACTAATCAGCCCCAGCATTTT; cdr3_aa: CARSGDSTNQPQHF
clone_size: many; d_call: -; cdr3_length: 13; v_call: TRBV10-3; j_call: TRBJ1-2; cdr3_nt: TGTGCCATCAGTGAGTCCAAGTGGATGGGCTACACCTTC; cdr3_aa: CAISESKWMGYTF
clone_size: -; d_call: -; cdr3_length: 15; v_call: TRBV28; j_call: TRBJ1-6; cdr3_nt: TGCGCCAGCAGCCACGGAGAACAGCCAAACTCACCCCTCCACTTT; cdr3_aa: CASSHGEQPNSPLHF
clone_size: many; d_call: -; cdr3_length: 13; v_call: TRBV7-8; j_call: TRBJ2-7; cdr3_nt: TGTGCCAGCAGCTTAGGAGTGGGCGGCGAGCAGTACTTC; cdr3_aa: CASSLGVGGEQYF
clone_size: many; d_call: -; cdr3_length: 12; v_call: TRBV3-1; j_call: TRBJ2-1; cdr3_nt: TGTGCCAGCGGTTTCCGTGGGAATGAGCAGTTCTTC; cdr3_aa: CASGFRGNEQFF
clone_size: many; d_call: -; cdr3_length: 14; v_call: TRBV6-1; j_call: TRBJ2-1; cdr3_nt: TGTGCCAGCAGCCTAGGGGCAGCAGGCAATGAGCAGTTCTTC; cdr3_aa: CASSLGAAGNEQFF
clone_size: -; d_call: TRBD2; cdr3_length: 14; v_call: TRBV6-1; j_call: TRBJ2-7; cdr3_nt: TGTGTCAGCAGACCTAGCGGGAGGGTCAACGAGCAGTACTTC; cdr3_aa: CVSRPSGRVNEQYF
clone_size: many; d_call: -; cdr3_length: 13; v_call: TRBV6-1; j_call: TRBJ1-5; cdr3_nt: TGTGCCAGCAGTGACTACATCTTGGCGCCCCAGCATTTT; cdr3_aa: CASSDYILAPQHF
clone_size: many; d_call: -; cdr3_length: 14; v_call: TRBV18; j_call: TRBJ2-5; cdr3_nt: TGTGCCAGCTCACCGACAGAATCTCAAGAGACCCAGTACTTC; cdr3_aa: CASSPTESQETQYF
clone_size: -; d_call: -; cdr3_length: 14; v_call: TRBV28; j_call: TRBJ2-3; cdr3_nt: TGTGCCAGCAGTGGGGGGATCTCAACAGATACGAAGTATTTT; cdr3_aa: CASSGGISTDTKYF
clone_size: -; d_call: -; cdr3_length: 14; v_call: TRBV25-1; j_call: TRBJ2-7; cdr3_nt: TGTGCCAGCGGGACGACAGGAAGAGAATACGAGCAGTACTTC; cdr3_aa: CASGTTGREYEQYF
clone_size: few; d_call: TRBD2; cdr3_length: 15; v_call: TRBV7-2; j_call: TRBJ2-1; cdr3_nt: TGTGCCAGCAGCTTAGGCGGGAGGGCCTTAGATGAGCAGTTCTTC; cdr3_aa: CASSLGGRALDEQFF
clone_size: -; d_call: TRBD1; cdr3_length: 17; v_call: TRBV19; j_call: TRBJ2-6; cdr3_nt: TGTGCCAGTAGTACCGGGACAGGGATCTCTGGGGCCAACGTCCTGACTTTC; cdr3_aa: CASSTGTGISGANVLTF
clone_size: many; d_call: TRBD2; cdr3_length: 15; v_call: TRBV2; j_call: TRBJ2-1; cdr3_nt: TGTGCCAGCAGAGAACTAGCGGGAGGGTCTGGTGAGCAGTTCTTC; cdr3_aa: CASRELAGGSGEQFF
clone_size: many; d_call: -; cdr3_length: 14; v_call: TRBV20-1; j_call: TRBJ2-1; cdr3_nt: TGCAGTGCTAGGGCAGGGGCTCTTAGCGGTGAGCAGTTCTTC; cdr3_aa: CSARAGALSGEQFF
clone_size: many; d_call: TRBD2; cdr3_length: 15; v_call: TRBV2; j_call: TRBJ2-1; cdr3_nt: TGTGCCAGCAGTTTTGAACTAGCGGGGAACAATGAGCAGTTCTTC; cdr3_aa: CASSFELAGNNEQFF
clone_size: -; d_call: -; cdr3_length: 12; v_call: TRBV3-1; j_call: TRBJ1-6; cdr3_nt: TGTACCAGCAGCCAAGGGAATTCACCCCTCCACTTT; cdr3_aa: CTSSQGNSPLHF